The T cell receptor beta chain under discussion was sequenced for a study of blood T cells in healthy people across ages. Sample-barcoded 5' priming and a J-beta primer mix drove a second PCR of roughly 7 to 11 cycles. Each CDR3 protein gets one entry after TCRdb re-called the 5' RACE reads with MiXCR. Counted here are more than 800,000 distinct CDR3 sequences, 45% occurring once; the ten biggest clones make up about 20%. Study-wide findings and caveats: In the absence of known donor CMV status, changes in expanded clonotypes were possibly confounded. The recorded TCR beta diversity per million T cells decreased in a roughly linear manner with age. The study could not conclusively compare naive and antigen-experienced cells, given its unsorted PBMCs.

A remark on this clonotype: The target antigen is unknown.

The TCR originated in a woman aged 60-75 years in good health. The material sequenced was blood.

The CDR3 bases are TGCGCCAGCAGCTTACGGACAGGGGTCAGCACAGATACGCAGTATTTT. Its translation: CASSLRTGVSTDTQYF. The chain has TRBV5-1 and TRBJ2-3; 9 bases are shared with TRBD1. The V and J ends lost 2 bases and 0 bases, in that order; junction bases with no gene match: 4. This CDR3 has 16 amino acids. CDR1 is SGHRS, CDR2 YFSETQ, per germline.